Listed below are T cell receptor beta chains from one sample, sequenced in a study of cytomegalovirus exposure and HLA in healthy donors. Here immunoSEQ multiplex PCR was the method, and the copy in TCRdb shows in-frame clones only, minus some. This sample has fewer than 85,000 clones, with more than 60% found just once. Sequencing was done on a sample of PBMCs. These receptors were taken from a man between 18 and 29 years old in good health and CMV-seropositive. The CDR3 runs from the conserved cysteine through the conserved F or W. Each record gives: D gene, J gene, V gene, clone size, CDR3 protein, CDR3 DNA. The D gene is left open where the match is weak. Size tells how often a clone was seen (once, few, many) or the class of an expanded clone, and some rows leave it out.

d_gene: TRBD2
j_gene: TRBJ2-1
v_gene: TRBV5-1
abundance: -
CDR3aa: CASSPIPSGRAANEQFF
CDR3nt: TGCGCCAGCAGCCCCATTCCTAGCGGGAGGGCCGCTAATGAGCAGTTCTTC

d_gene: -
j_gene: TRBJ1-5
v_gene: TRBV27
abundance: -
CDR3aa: CASSLSAGYQPQHF
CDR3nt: TGTGCCAGCAGTCTATCGGCAGGTTATCAGCCCCAGCATTTT

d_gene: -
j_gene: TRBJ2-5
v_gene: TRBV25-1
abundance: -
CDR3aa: CASSDSGGQETQYF
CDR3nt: TGTGCCAGCAGTGATTCCGGGGGCCAAGAGACCCAGTACTTC

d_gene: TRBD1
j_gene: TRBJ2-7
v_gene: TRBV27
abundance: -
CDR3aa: CASGETGRDEQYF
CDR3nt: TGTGCCAGCGGGGAGACAGGGCGGGACGAGCAGTACTTC

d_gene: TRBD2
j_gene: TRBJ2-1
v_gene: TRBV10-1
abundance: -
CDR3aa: CASSGTSGIQEQFF
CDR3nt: TGCGCCAGCAGCGGGACTAGCGGGATACAAGAGCAGTTCTTC

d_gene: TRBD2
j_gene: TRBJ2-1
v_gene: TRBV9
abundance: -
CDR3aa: CASASGNYNEQFF
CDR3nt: TGTGCCAGCGCTAGCGGAAACTACAATGAGCAGTTCTTC

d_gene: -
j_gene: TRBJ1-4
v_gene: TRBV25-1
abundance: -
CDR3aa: CASVDEAGNEKLFF
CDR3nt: TGTGCCAGTGTGGATGAGGCGGGGAATGAAAAACTGTTTTTT

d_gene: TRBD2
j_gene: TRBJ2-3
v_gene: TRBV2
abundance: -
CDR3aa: CASSVKAGGPTDTQYF
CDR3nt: TGTGCCAGCAGTGTAAAAGCGGGAGGGCCTACAGATACGCAGTATTTT

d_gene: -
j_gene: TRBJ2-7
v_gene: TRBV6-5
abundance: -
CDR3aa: CASSWEVGYEQYF
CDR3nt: TGTGCCAGCAGTTGGGAGGTGGGCTACGAGCAGTACTTC

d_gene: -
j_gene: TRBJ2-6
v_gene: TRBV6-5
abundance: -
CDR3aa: CASTLRISGANVLTF
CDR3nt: TGTGCCAGCACCCTTAGAATCTCTGGGGCCAACGTCCTGACTTTC

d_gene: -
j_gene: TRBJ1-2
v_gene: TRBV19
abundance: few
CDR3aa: CATQGTLYGYTF
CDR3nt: TGTGCCACTCAGGGAACCCTCTATGGCTACACCTTC

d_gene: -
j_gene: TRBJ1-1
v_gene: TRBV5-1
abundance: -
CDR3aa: CASSNRLNTEAFF
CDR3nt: TGCGCCAGCAGCAACAGGCTGAACACTGAAGCTTTCTTT

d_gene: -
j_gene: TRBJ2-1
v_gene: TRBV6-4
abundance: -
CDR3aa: CASSDQGSVSYNEQFF
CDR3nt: TGTGCCAGCAGTGATCAGGGGAGTGTCTCCTACAATGAGCAGTTCTTC

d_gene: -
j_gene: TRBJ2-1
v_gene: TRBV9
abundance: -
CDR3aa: CASSVGQAYNEQFF
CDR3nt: TGTGCCAGCAGCGTAGGCCAGGCCTACAATGAGCAGTTCTTC

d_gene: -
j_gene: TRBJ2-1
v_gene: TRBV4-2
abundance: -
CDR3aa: CASSQERLTPSYNEQFF
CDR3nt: TGTGCCAGCAGCCAAGAAAGACTAACCCCTTCCTACAATGAGCAGTTCTTC

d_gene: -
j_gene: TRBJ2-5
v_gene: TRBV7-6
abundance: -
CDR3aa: CASSFLAGEETQYF
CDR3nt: TGTGCCAGCAGCTTTCTGGCGGGTGAAGAGACCCAGTACTTC

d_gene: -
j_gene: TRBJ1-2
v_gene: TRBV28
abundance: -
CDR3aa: CASSHGSSNYGYTF
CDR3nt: TGTGCCAGCAGCCATGGGAGTTCTAACTATGGCTACACCTTC

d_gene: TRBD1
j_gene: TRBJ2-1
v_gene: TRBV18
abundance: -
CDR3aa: CASSTMGQGDNEQFF
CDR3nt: TGTGCCAGCTCAACCATGGGACAGGGGGACAATGAGCAGTTCTTC

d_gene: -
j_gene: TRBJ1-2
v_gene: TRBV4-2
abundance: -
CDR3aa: CASSQDGPQGSNYGYTF
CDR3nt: TGTGCCAGCAGCCAAGACGGTCCCCAGGGCTCTAACTATGGCTACACCTTC

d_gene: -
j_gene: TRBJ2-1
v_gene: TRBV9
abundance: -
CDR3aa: CASEEATSYNEQFF
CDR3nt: TGTGCCAGCGAAGAGGCCACCTCCTACAATGAGCAGTTCTTC

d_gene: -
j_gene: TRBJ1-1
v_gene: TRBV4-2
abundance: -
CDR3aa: CASSDRMNTEAFF
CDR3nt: TGTGCCAGCAGCGACAGGATGAACACTGAAGCTTTCTTT

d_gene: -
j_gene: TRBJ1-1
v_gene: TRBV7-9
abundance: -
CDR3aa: CASSLDEIPRAFF
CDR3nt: TGTGCCAGCAGCTTAGACGAGATCCCCCGAGCTTTCTTT

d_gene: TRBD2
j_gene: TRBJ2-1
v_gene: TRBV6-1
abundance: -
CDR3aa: CASRAGLADHNEQFF
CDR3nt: TGTGCCAGCAGGGCGGGACTAGCGGATCACAATGAGCAGTTCTTC

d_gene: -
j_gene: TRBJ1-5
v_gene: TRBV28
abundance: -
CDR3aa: CASSPGGVQPQHF
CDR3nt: TGTGCCAGCAGCCCAGGAGGGGTTCAGCCCCAGCATTTT

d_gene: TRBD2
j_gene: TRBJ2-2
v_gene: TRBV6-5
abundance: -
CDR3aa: CASIAGATGELFF
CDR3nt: TGTGCCAGCATAGCGGGGGCCACCGGGGAGCTGTTTTTT

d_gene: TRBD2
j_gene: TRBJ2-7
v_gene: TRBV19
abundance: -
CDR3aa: CASRGGTSGRYEQYF
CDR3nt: TGTGCCAGTCGAGGTGGGACTAGCGGGAGGTACGAGCAGTACTTC

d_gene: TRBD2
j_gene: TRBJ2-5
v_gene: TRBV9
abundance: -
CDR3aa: CASSALSSGRPETQYF
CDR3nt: TGTGCCAGCAGCGCCTTATCTAGCGGGAGACCGGAGACCCAGTACTTC

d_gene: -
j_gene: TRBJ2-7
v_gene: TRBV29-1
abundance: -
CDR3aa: CSVAPYRTTYEQYF
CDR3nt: TGCAGCGTTGCGCCCTACAGGACCACCTACGAGCAGTACTTC

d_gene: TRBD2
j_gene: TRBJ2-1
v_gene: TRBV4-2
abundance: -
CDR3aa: CASSQESWASGNAYNEQFF
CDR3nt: TGTGCCAGCAGCCAAGAGTCGTGGGCTAGCGGGAATGCCTACAATGAGCAGTTCTTC

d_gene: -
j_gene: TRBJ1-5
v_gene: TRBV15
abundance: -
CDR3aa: CATSRERSSNQPQHF
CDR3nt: TGTGCCACCAGCAGAGAACGGAGTAGCAATCAGCCCCAGCATTTT

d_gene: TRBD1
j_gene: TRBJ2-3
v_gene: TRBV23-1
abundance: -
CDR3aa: CASMTGTNTDTQYF
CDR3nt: TGCGCCAGCATGACAGGGACGAACACAGATACGCAGTATTTT

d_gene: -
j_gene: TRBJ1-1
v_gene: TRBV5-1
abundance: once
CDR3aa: CASSFVMGGEAFF
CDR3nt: TGCGCCAGCAGCTTTGTGATGGGGGGTGAAGCTTTCTTT

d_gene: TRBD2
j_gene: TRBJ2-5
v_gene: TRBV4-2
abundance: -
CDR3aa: CASSQRGTSGYQETQYF
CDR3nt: TGTGCCAGCAGCCAACGGGGGACTAGCGGGTACCAAGAGACCCAGTACTTC

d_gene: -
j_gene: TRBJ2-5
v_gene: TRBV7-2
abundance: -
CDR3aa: CASRPRGYQETQYF
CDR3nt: TGTGCCAGCAGACCCAGGGGATACCAAGAGACCCAGTACTTC

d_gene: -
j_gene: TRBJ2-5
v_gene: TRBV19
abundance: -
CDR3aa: CASASVAVGETQYF
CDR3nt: TGTGCCAGCGCTAGCGTAGCTGTGGGGGAGACCCAGTACTTC

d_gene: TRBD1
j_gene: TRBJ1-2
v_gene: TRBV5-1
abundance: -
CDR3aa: CASSLMARGSLDGYTF
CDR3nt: TGCGCCAGCAGCTTGATGGCCAGGGGGTCGCTCGATGGCTACACCTTC

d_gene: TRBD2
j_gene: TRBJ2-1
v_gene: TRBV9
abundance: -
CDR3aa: CASSTGTSFYNEQFF
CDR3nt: TGTGCCAGCAGCACCGGGACTAGCTTTTACAATGAGCAGTTCTTC

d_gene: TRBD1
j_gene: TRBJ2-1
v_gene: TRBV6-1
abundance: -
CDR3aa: CASQGAVNNEQFF
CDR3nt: TGTGCCAGTCAGGGGGCCGTTAACAATGAGCAGTTCTTC

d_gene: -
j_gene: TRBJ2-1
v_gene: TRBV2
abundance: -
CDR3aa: CASSESEGGSYNEQFF
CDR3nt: TGTGCCAGCAGTGAATCAGAAGGGGGCTCCTACAATGAGCAGTTCTTC

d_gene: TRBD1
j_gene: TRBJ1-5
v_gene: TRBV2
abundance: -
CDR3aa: CASNRGQGGSNQPQHF
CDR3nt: TGTGCCAGCAATCGGGGACAGGGAGGTTCCAATCAGCCCCAGCATTTT

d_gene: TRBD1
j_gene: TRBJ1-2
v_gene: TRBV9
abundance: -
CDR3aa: CASSASGTGDNYGYTF
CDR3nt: TGTGCCAGCAGCGCCTCCGGGACAGGGGATAACTATGGCTACACCTTC

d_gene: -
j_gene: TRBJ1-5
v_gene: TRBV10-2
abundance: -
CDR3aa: CASSESGGRMNQPQHF
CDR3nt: TGCGCCAGCAGTGAGTCGGGGGGGCGAATGAATCAGCCCCAGCATTTT

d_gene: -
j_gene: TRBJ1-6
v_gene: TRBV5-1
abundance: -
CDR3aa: CASSREIPYNSPLHF
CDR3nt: TGCGCCAGCAGCCGTGAGATTCCCTATAATTCACCCCTCCACTTT